The next 17 T cell receptor beta chains were all read from a single sample in a study of radiotherapy plus CTLA-4 blockade in lung cancer. Libraries were prepared by immunoSEQ multiplex PCR; TCRdb keeps only in-frame clonotypes and omits some of them. Of 50,000 to 65,000 clones in the sample, around four fifths are singletons; the top ten hold approximately 6.1%. Sequenced here: peripheral blood, sampled from a patient treated with radiotherapy plus ipilimumab. The receptors here all came from a human donor with non-small cell lung cancer whose response to radiotherapy plus ipilimumab could not be evaluated.

This chain connects TRBV5-4 to TRBJ2-3, with 10 positions matching TRBD2. Germline CDR1 reads SGHNT; CDR2 reads YYREEE (reference sequence). With 4 bases clipped from V and 4 bases from J, the junction kept 9 bases outside the gene matches. This CDR3 has 16 residues. DNA of the CDR3: TGTGCCAGCAGCCCCCATAAAGCGGGGGGGCCAGATACGCAGTATTTT. Protein product: CASSPHKAGGPDTQYF.

The sample holds a few counts of this clone. This chain joins TRBV7-6 and TRBJ1-6; D not certain. V was cut by 4 bases and J by 0 bases, with 13 bases left in between. There are 17 residues in the CDR3. CDR1 is SGHVS, CDR2 FNYEAQ, per germline. The CDR3 loop is CASSYGASYSYNSPLHF. As DNA, the CDR3 is TGTGCCAGCAGCTACGGAGCCTCCTACTCCTATAATTCACCCCTCCACTTT.

The chain has TRBV2 and TRBJ1-2, with D maybe TRBD1 (5 bases). Trimming pared 10 bases from V and 4 bases from J, leaving 22 bases between. Germline V gene sequence: CDR1 SNHLY, CDR2 FYNNEI. The CDR3 runs 15 residues. The CDR3 nucleotides read TGTGCCACCACGCGGGACCTATGGACCTCCTATGGCTACACCTTC. Its protein is CATTRDLWTSYGYTF.

The CDR3, as DNA: TGTGCCAGCAGCTTAGTGGGACTAGCGGGAGGGAGATCCTACAATGAGCAGTTCTTC. Its translation is CASSLVGLAGGRSYNEQFF. This chain joins TRBV7-9 and TRBJ2-1; TRBD2 matches at 16 bases. Germline trimming cut 1 base from V and 1 base from J; bases unmatched to any gene: 4. CDR1 and CDR2 from the germline V gene are SEHNR and FQNEAQ (reference sequence). The CDR3 spans 19 residues.

The V gene is TRBV11-2, the J gene TRBJ2-2; 8 bases line up with TRBD1. CDR1 is SGHAT, CDR2 FQNNGV, per germline. V lost 7 bases, J lost 2 bases, and 12 bases stayed unmatched. This CDR3 contains 17 residues. The CDR3 protein is CASTRGTGTGNTGELFF. The CDR3 nucleotides are TGTGCCAGCACCCGCGGGACCGGGACAGGAAACACCGGGGAGCTGTTTTTT.

This clone was found a few times. The gene calls are TRBV27 and TRBJ2-7; no clear D gene. V dropped 4 bases and J dropped 7 bases, with 20 bases sitting between them. The length of the CDR3 is 15 residues. CDR1 and CDR2 (germline): MNHEY, SMNVEV (reference sequence). In DNA, the CDR3 is TGTGCCAGCAGTTCCAAATTCCCTATACAGAGAGAGCAGTACTTC. It encodes CASSSKFPIQREQYF.

This rearrangement joins TRBV10-3 to TRBJ2-1; 10 nucleotides match TRBD2. The CDR3 is 14 residues long. Germline CDR1 reads ENHRY; CDR2 reads SYGVKD. The V and J ends lost 6 bases and 10 bases, in that order; junction bases with no gene match: 9. The CDR3 nucleotides read TGTGCCATCAGCGACGGTCTAGCGGGGGACGAGCAGTTCTTC. It translates to CAISDGLAGDEQFF.

The CDR3 DNA sequence: TGTGCCAGCAGCGTCAGGACTAGCTCCACCGGGGAGCTGTTTTTT. It yields the protein CASSVRTSSTGELFF. This chain links TRBV7-8 with TRBJ2-2; 8 nucleotides match TRBD2. V trimming: 5 bases; J trimming: 4 bases; junction bases outside the gene matches: 6. CDR3 size: 15 residues. Germline V gene sequence: CDR1 SGHVS, CDR2 FQNEAQ.

This clone occurred a few times. The rearrangement joins TRBV7-9 to TRBJ1-1, with TRBD1 as a possible D gene (5 bases). The V and J ends lost 2 bases and 1 base respectively, with 11 bases between them. The germline V gene encodes CDR1 SEHNR and CDR2 FQNEAQ (reference sequence). The CDR3 loop spans 15 amino acids. This CDR3 is CASSLLGGGNTEAFF. CDR3 in DNA: TGTGCCAGCAGCTTATTGGGGGGAGGGAACACTGAAGCTTTCTTT. The full variable domain, its missing parts supplied by reference TRBV7-9 and TRBJ1-1, is DTGVSQNPRHKITKRGQNVTFRCDPISEHNRLYWYRQTLGQGPEFLTYFQNEAQLEKSRLLSDRFSAERPKGSFSTLEIQRTEQGDSAMYLCASSLLGGGNTEAFFGQGTRLTVV.

This chain connects TRBV5-6 to TRBJ2-4; D not resolved. The CDR3 runs to 18 residues. CDR1 is SGHDT and CDR2 is YYEEEE in the germline V gene. Trimming removed 1 base at V and 1 base at J, with 18 bases between. CDR3 loop: CASSLSKHFQIAKNIQYF. CDR3 sequence (DNA): TGTGCCAGCAGCTTGTCGAAACATTTTCAGATCGCCAAAAACATTCAGTACTTC.

V and J are TRBV6-1 and TRBJ1-3, with TRBD1 as a possible D gene (6 bases). Germline values: CDR1 MNHNS, CDR2 SASEGT. The ends were cut back, 8 bases at V and 4 bases at J, with 12 bases in the middle. CDR3 length: 13 amino acids. CDR3 DNA sequence: TGTGCCAGCCGAACAGGGTCAGGAAACACCATATATTTT. It encodes CASRTGSGNTIYF.

Details on this clone: This specimen includes other DNA sequences encoding the same CDR3. CDR3 DNA: TGTGCCAGCAGCTTAGCCCAGGGGGCTCGAGGCTACACCTTC. This codes for CASSLAQGARGYTF. The chain is built from TRBV7-2 and TRBJ1-2; 8 nucleotides match TRBD1. The CDR3 contains 14 residues. J lost 8 bases, V lost 0 bases, and 5 bases had no gene match. CDR1 is SGHTA, CDR2 FQGNSA, per germline.

The V gene is TRBV5-5, the J gene TRBJ2-7, with 8 bases fitting TRBD1. V lost 4 bases, J lost 7 bases, and 13 bases stayed unmatched. CDR1 is SGHKS, CDR2 YYEKEE, per germline (reference sequence). The length of the CDR3 is 15 residues. CDR3 in DNA: TGTGCCAGCAGCGCCCCCGGGACAGGTACTCGAGAGCAGTACTTC. This codes for CASSAPGTGTREQYF.

V and J are TRBV2 and TRBJ2-5, with 8 bases matching TRBD1. V gave up 6 bases and J gave up 1 base; unmatched junction bases: 1. The germline V gene encodes CDR1 SNHLY and CDR2 FYNNEI. This CDR3 spans 13 amino acids. The CDR3 DNA sequence: TGTGCCAGCAGGGACAGGGTCCAAGAGACCCAGTACTTC. It yields the protein CASRDRVQETQYF.

The gene calls are TRBV29-1 and TRBJ2-2; 9 positions agree with TRBD1. With 4 bases clipped from V and 4 bases from J, the junction kept 7 bases outside the gene matches. Germline V CDR1 and CDR2: SQVTM, ANQGSEA. CDR3 size: 15 residues. The CDR3 loop is CSVVSGQGVTGELFF. The CDR3 nucleotides are TGCAGCGTTGTATCGGGACAGGGTGTCACCGGGGAGCTGTTTTTT.

The chain combines TRBV14 with TRBJ1-4; D is unresolved. The germline gives CDR1 SGHDN, CDR2 FVKESK. The ends were cut back, 2 bases at V and 7 bases at J, with 17 bases in the middle. The CDR3 runs 16 residues. This CDR3 is CASSQLGRGVGEKLFF. CDR3 DNA: TGTGCCAGCAGCCAACTTGGTCGGGGTGTCGGTGAAAAACTGTTTTTT.

The chain employs TRBV5-1 and TRBJ1-1, with a weak D call TRBD1 (5 bases). The CDR3 extends over 13 amino acids. The germline CDR1 and CDR2 sequences are SGHRS and YFSETQ. With 3 bases removed from V and 1 base from J, the gap between germline ends came to 7 bases. This CDR3 reads CASSYGQNTEAFF. CDR3 in DNA: TGCGCCAGCAGCTACGGACAGAACACTGAAGCTTTCTTT.